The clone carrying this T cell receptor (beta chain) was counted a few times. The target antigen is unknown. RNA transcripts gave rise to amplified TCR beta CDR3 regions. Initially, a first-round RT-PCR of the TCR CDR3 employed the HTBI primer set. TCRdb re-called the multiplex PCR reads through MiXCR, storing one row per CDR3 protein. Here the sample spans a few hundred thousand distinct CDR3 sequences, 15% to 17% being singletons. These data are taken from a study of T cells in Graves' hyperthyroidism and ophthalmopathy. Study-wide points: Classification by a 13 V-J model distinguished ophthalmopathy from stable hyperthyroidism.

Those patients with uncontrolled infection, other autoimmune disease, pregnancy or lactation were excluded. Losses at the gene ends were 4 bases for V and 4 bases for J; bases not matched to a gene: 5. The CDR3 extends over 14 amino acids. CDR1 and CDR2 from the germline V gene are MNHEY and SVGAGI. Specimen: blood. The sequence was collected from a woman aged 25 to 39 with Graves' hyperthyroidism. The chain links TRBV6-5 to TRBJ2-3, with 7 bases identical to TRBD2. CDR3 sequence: CASSFRLAPDTQYF. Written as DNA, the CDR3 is TGTGCCAGCAGTTTCAGACTAGCCCCAGATACGCAGTATTTT.